The 31 T cell receptor beta chains listed next were all sequenced from one sample in a study of shared clonotypes between healthy human individuals. Profiling relied on immunoSEQ multiplex PCR, and the TCRdb table lists in-frame clones only, not all of them. The sample shows 2 million to 2.5 million clones, around 95% of them seen only once. The sequencing sample was made of naive CD4+ T cells sorted from blood. Described subset: CD45RA+ positively selected. The receptors come from a man between 18 and 29 years old in good health.

The rearrangement links TRBV27 to TRBJ1-1, with TRBD1 as a possible D gene (6 bases). Germline lookup yields CDR1 MNHEY and CDR2 SMNVEV (reference sequence). V shed 7 bases and J shed 7 bases, with 16 bases lying between them. The CDR3 has 13 residues. This chain's CDR3 is CASTGTSGGEAFF. The CDR3 nucleotides are TGTGCCAGCACCGGGACATCCGGAGGTGAAGCTTTCTTT.

The rearrangement links TRBV29-1 to TRBJ2-3; D remains ambiguous. The ends were cut back, 5 bases at V and 2 bases at J, with 11 bases in the middle. Germline values: CDR1 SQVTM, CDR2 ANQGSEA. The length of the CDR3 is 13 residues. The chain's CDR3 is CSVRKWFTDTQYF. CDR3 nucleotide sequence: TGCAGCGTTCGGAAGTGGTTCACAGATACGCAGTATTTT.

The V gene is TRBV28, the J gene TRBJ1-5, with 7 nucleotides matching TRBD1. Trimming removed 7 bases from V and 1 base from J; junction bases left unmatched: 1. The germline V gene has CDR1 MDHEN and CDR2 SYDVKM. The CDR3 length is 13 residues. DNA for the CDR3: TGTGCCAGCAAAGGGGGCAGCAATCAGCCCCAGCATTTT. Translating gives CASKGGSNQPQHF.

The gene calls are TRBV6-1 and TRBJ1-1, with a possible D match to TRBD1 (6 bases). V dropped 2 bases and J dropped 11 bases, with 24 bases sitting between them. This CDR3 region has 16 residues. Germline assignment: CDR1 MNHNS and CDR2 SASEGT. Here the CDR3 reads CASSESLGGHLTGAFF. In DNA form, the CDR3 reads TGTGCCAGCAGTGAATCTTTGGGGGGACACCTTACAGGGGCTTTCTTT.

This clone was counted a few times. Written as DNA, the CDR3 is TGTGCCTGGAGTGCCGGGTCAAAAACTGAAGCTTTCTTT. This translates into CAWSAGSKTEAFF. V is TRBV30 and J is TRBJ1-1, with D unclear. The CDR3 totals 13 residues. Germline lookup yields CDR1 GTSNPN and CDR2 SVGIG (reference sequence). Trimming took off 1 base at V and 5 bases at J, with 11 bases between the two ends.

The chain combines TRBV29-1 with TRBJ2-5; the match to TRBD2 covers 7 bases. The germline V gene encodes CDR1 SQVTM and CDR2 ANQGSEA. The CDR3 totals 12 residues. V was pared by 4 bases and J by 5 bases, with 4 bases of the junction left unmatched. The CDR3: CSVAGGWETQYF. In DNA, the CDR3 is TGCAGCGTTGCGGGGGGATGGGAGACCCAGTACTTC.

V usage is TRBV11-2 and J usage is TRBJ2-1; the D is unclear. CDR3 length: 17 residues. Trimming stripped 5 bases from V and 2 bases from J, with 19 bases between. CDR1 is SGHAT, CDR2 FQNNGV, per germline. In nucleotides, the CDR3 is TGTGCCAGCAGCCCGACCGCCGGTGGTTTGACCTACAATGAGCAGTTCTTC. Translating it yields CASSPTAGGLTYNEQFF.

The chain links TRBV11-2 to TRBJ1-5, with 8 positions matching TRBD1. The CDR3 is 14 amino acids. Trimming took 5 bases from V and 4 from J; bases not matched to a gene: 4. CDR1 is SGHAT, CDR2 FQNNGV, per germline. The CDR3 reads CASSEGQGNQPQHF. DNA of the CDR3: TGTGCCAGCAGCGAAGGACAGGGTAATCAGCCCCAGCATTTT. The entire variable domain, with the rest obtained from reference TRBV11-2 and TRBJ1-5, is as follows: EAGVAQSPRYKIIEKRQSVAFWCNPISGHATLYWYQQILGQGPKLLIQFQNNGVVDDSQLPKDRFSAERLKGVDSTLKIQPAKLEDSAVYLCASSEGQGNQPQHFGDGTRLSIL.

The gene calls are TRBV7-8 and TRBJ2-3; a weak D match, TRBD2 (5 bases). Germline V gene lookup returns CDR1 SGHVS and CDR2 FQNEAQ. The V and J ends lost 0 bases and 2 bases respectively, with 12 bases between them. This CDR3 is built from 16 residues. CDR3 sequence reads: CASSLAGRTVTDTQYF. The CDR3 DNA is TGTGCCAGCAGCTTAGCAGGTCGGACTGTCACAGATACGCAGTATTTT.

This chain connects TRBV7-2 to TRBJ2-3, with D possibly matching TRBD2 (6 bases). V was pared by 5 bases and J by 0 bases, with 12 bases between. Per germline, CDR1 SGHTA and CDR2 FQGNSA. The CDR3 loop spans 15 amino acids. The CDR3 region has the DNA TGTGCCAGCAGCCCAACTAGCACTAGCACAGATACGCAGTATTTT. It codes for CASSPTSTSTDTQYF.

The gene calls are TRBV10-1 and TRBJ2-3, with TRBD2 matching over 7 bases. CDR3 length equals 14 residues. The germline V gene encodes CDR1 WNHNN and CDR2 SYGVQD (reference sequence). The junction had 3 bases not matched to a gene; V was cut back by 6 bases and J by 0 bases. CDR3 amino acids: CASSLGGSTDTQYF. For the CDR3, the DNA is TGCGCCAGCAGCCTGGGGGGGAGCACAGATACGCAGTATTTT.

In its sample, this clone was seen a few times. The chain uses TRBV15 and TRBJ2-2; D is ambiguous. The germline CDR1 and CDR2 sequences are LNHNV and YYDKDF (reference sequence). With 3 bases removed from V and 0 bases from J, the gap between germline ends came to 5 bases. This CDR3 comprises 14 residues. The CDR3 bases are TGTGCCACCAGCAGGGTTACGAACACCGGGGAGCTGTTTTTT. Protein sequence: CATSRVTNTGELFF.

The V call is TRBV10-2, the J call TRBJ1-2, with unresolved D. Trimming took off 7 bases at V and 6 bases at J, with 18 bases between the two ends. This CDR3 has 14 amino acids. In germline, CDR1 is WSHSY, CDR2 SAAADI. This chain's CDR3 is CASKDPKVLDGYTF. The CDR3 DNA is TGCGCCAGCAAGGATCCCAAGGTTCTAGATGGCTACACCTTC.

The chain employs TRBV28 and TRBJ1-1, with unresolved D. Between the trimmed V and J ends, which lost 6 bases and 0 bases, there was a span of 17 bases. The germline V gene encodes CDR1 MDHEN and CDR2 SYDVKM. The CDR3 runs 16 residues. CDR3 loop: CASSTWVWTMNTEAFF. For the CDR3, the DNA is TGTGCCAGCAGCACCTGGGTCTGGACCATGAACACTGAAGCTTTCTTT.

The chain has TRBV14 and TRBJ1-3, with D unclear. Trimming removed 4 bases from V and 4 bases from J, with 20 bases in between. This CDR3 is 17 amino acids long. Looked up from germline, CDR1 is SGHDN and CDR2 is FVKESK. DNA for the CDR3: TGTGCCAGCAGCCTATGGACGGCCACCCAGTTCGGAAACACCATATATTTT. It codes for CASSLWTATQFGNTIYF.

This rearrangement joins TRBV19 to TRBJ2-5; D unclear. The end of the DNA aligns better with TRBJ2-7, so the J call may be wrong. This CDR3 has 12 residues. CDR1 LNHDA and CDR2 SQIVND come from the germline V gene (reference sequence). The chain's CDR3 is CASSTSGYEQYF. CDR3 nucleotides: TGTGCCAGTAGTACCTCGGGCTACGAGCAGTACTTC.

This clone came up once. The genes are TRBV11-2 and TRBJ1-6; D ambiguous. The CDR3 is 15 amino acids. Germline V gene sequence: CDR1 SGHAT, CDR2 FQNNGV. Trimming pared 2 bases from V and 14 bases from J, leaving 19 bases between. CDR3: CASSLQATGVVALHF. In DNA, the CDR3 is TGTGCCAGCAGCTTACAGGCTACCGGGGTAGTGGCCCTCCACTTT.

The CDR3 region is CASSWGFQPQHF. The CDR3 DNA follows: TGTGCCAGCAGCTGGGGTTTTCAGCCCCAGCATTTT. This chain uses TRBV28 with TRBJ1-5, with unresolved D. The CDR3 extends over 12 amino acids. With 6 bases removed from V and 6 bases from J, the gap between germline ends came to 9 bases. Per germline, CDR1 MDHEN and CDR2 SYDVKM.

The gene calls are TRBV5-6 and TRBJ1-3; D gene uncertain. Trimming pared 0 bases from V and 0 bases from J, leaving 7 bases between. CDR1 SGHDT and CDR2 YYEEEE come from the germline V gene. The CDR3 totals 15 residues. For the CDR3, the DNA is TGTGCCAGCAGCTTGGCCCAGGCCTCTGGAAACACCATATATTTT. Translation gives CASSLAQASGNTIYF.

The chain recombines TRBV6-5 with TRBJ2-3; 11 positions agree with TRBD2. The CDR3 extends over 15 amino acids. Losses at the gene ends were 6 bases for V and 4 bases for J; bases not matched to a gene: 6. Germline V gene lookup returns CDR1 MNHEY and CDR2 SVGAGI. CDR3 residues: CASRLTSGSPDTQYF. The CDR3 DNA follows: TGTGCCAGCAGACTCACTAGCGGGAGCCCAGATACGCAGTATTTT.

The V and J genes are TRBV11-3 and TRBJ1-5; 7 positions agree with TRBD1. The trim removed 4 bases at V and 6 bases at J, leaving 12 bases unmatched. Germline V gives CDR1 SGHNT, CDR2 YENEEA. The CDR3 is 16 residues long. The CDR3, as DNA: TGTGCCAGCAGCTCCCGGGGACAGCGGTATGGTCAGCCCCAGCATTTT. It codes for CASSSRGQRYGQPQHF.

Comment on this clone: The sample contains more than one DNA sequence encoding this CDR3. The chain employs TRBV9 and TRBJ1-6; perhaps TRBD1 as D (5 bases). CDR1 is SGDLS and CDR2 is YYNGEE in the germline V gene. V was pared by 3 bases and J by 9 bases, with 13 bases between. The CDR3 totals 14 residues. The CDR3 DNA reads TGTGCCAGCAGCGCGCAGGGAGGTGGTTCACCCCTCCACTTT. The encoded protein is CASSAQGGGSPLHF.

The chain combines TRBV23-1 with TRBJ1-2, with 7 bases aligning to TRBD1. TRBV23-1 is identified as an open reading frame with a role that is uncertain. The CDR3 is 15 amino acids. Losses at the gene ends were 3 bases for V and 7 bases for J; bases not matched to a gene: 11. CDR3 sequence: CASSHPPTGTVGYTF. CDR3 DNA: TGCGCCAGCAGTCACCCTCCGACAGGGACGGTTGGCTACACCTTC.

There are a few counts of this clone. V is TRBV6-6 and J is TRBJ2-7; D is possibly TRBD1 or TRBD2 (5 bases each). In germline, CDR1 is MNHNY, CDR2 SVGAGI (reference sequence). The V and J ends lost 0 bases and 2 bases respectively, with 14 bases between them. This CDR3 comprises 16 residues. The CDR3 coding sequence is TGTGCCAGCAGTTACTCGATAGGGACGTTCGCCTACGAGCAGTACTTC. The encoded protein is CASSYSIGTFAYEQYF.

This sequence joins TRBV7-2 and TRBJ2-3; perhaps D is TRBD1 or TRBD2 (5 bases each). CDR1 is SGHTA and CDR2 is FQGNSA in the germline V gene. CDR3 length: 13 residues. The ends were cut back, 6 bases at V and 4 bases at J, with 11 bases in the middle. The CDR3 spells CASSPQGPDTQYF. The CDR3 coding sequence is TGTGCCAGCAGTCCCCAGGGACCAGATACGCAGTATTTT. The complete variable domain, with remaining parts taken from reference TRBV7-2 and TRBJ2-3, reads GAGVSQSPSNKVTEKGKDVELRCDPISGHTALYWYRQSLGQGLEFLIYFQGNSAPDKSGLPSDRFSAERTGGSVSTLTIQRTQQEDSAVYLCASSPQGPDTQYFGPGTRLTVL.

V is TRBV29-1 and J is TRBJ2-7; a weak D match, TRBD2 (5 bases). The length of the CDR3 is 12 residues. The germline V and J ends were trimmed by 6 bases and 4 bases, with 13 bases remaining between them. Germline-derived CDR1 and CDR2 are SQVTM and ANQGSEA. In DNA, the CDR3 is TGCAGCGTCGCGGGCGGAAGGTACGAGCAGTACTTC. It is translated as CSVAGGRYEQYF.

This chain joins TRBV29-1 and TRBJ1-4; 7 positions agree with TRBD1. Per the germline V gene, CDR1 is SQVTM and CDR2 is ANQGSEA. J lost 7 bases, V lost 5 bases, and 10 bases had no gene match. The CDR3 spans 14 residues. Here the CDR3 DNA reads TGCAGCGTTAAGCCCCATTCAGGGGGTGAAAAACTGTTTTTT. As protein: CSVKPHSGGEKLFF.

The CDR3 loop is CASSIDLSGRSYGYTF. In DNA, the CDR3 is TGTGCCAGTAGTATAGATCTTTCAGGCAGAAGTTATGGCTACACCTTC. The chain combines TRBV19 with TRBJ1-2, with unresolved D. The CDR3 contains 16 residues. CDR1 and CDR2 (germline): LNHDA, SQIVND (reference sequence). V dropped 0 bases and J dropped 5 bases, with 16 bases sitting between them.

This clone is a singleton in its sample. DNA of the CDR3: TGTGCCAGCAGCTTGGACCGGGGGCTTATCTATGGCTACACCTTC. Amino acid sequence: CASSLDRGLIYGYTF. The gene calls are TRBV5-4 and TRBJ1-2, with D maybe TRBD1 (6 bases). Trimming took 0 bases from V and 4 from J, leaving 13 bases between them. CDR1 SGHNT and CDR2 YYREEE come from the germline V gene (reference sequence). The CDR3 spans 15 residues.

The chain uses TRBV11-3 and TRBJ2-7; unclear D gene. V shed 1 base and J shed 3 bases, with 13 bases lying between them. This CDR3 has 15 residues. CDR1 is SGHNT, CDR2 YENEEA, per germline. The CDR3 region has the DNA TGTGCCAGCAGCTTAGGGCCGGGCCCCCACTACGAGCAGTACTTC. This translates into CASSLGPGPHYEQYF.

The J gene is TRBJ2-2, the V gene TRBV19; unclear D gene. Per the germline V gene, CDR1 is LNHDA and CDR2 is SQIVND (reference sequence). This CDR3 region has 13 residues. Trimming shortened V by 5 bases and J by 4 bases, and 8 bases separated the two germline ends. The CDR3 is CASSEVGTGELFF. DNA of the CDR3: TGTGCCAGTAGTGAGGTGGGCACCGGGGAGCTGTTTTTT.